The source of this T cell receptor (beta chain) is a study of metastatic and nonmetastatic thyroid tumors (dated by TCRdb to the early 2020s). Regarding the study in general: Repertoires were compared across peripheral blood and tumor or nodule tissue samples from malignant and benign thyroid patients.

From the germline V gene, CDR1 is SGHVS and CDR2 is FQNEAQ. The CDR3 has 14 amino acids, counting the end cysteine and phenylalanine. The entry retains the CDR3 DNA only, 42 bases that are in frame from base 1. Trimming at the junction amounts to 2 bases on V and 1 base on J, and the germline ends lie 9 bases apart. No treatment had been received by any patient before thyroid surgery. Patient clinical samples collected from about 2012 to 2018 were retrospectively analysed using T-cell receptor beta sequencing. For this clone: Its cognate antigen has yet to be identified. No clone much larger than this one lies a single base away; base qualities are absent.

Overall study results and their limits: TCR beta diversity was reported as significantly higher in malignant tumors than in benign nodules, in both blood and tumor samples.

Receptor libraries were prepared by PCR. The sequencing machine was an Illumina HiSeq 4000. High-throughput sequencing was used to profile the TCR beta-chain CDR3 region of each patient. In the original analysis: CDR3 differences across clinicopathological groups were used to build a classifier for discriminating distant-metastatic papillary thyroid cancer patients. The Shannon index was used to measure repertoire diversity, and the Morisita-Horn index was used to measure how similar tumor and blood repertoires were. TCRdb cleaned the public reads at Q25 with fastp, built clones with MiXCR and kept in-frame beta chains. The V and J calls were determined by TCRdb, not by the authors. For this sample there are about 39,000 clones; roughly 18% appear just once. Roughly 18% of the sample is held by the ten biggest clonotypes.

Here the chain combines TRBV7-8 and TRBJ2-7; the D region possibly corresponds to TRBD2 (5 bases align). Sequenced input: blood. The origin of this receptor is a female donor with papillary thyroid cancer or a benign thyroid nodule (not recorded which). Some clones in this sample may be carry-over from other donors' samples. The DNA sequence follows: TGTGCCAGCAGCTTATGGACTCTTTCCTACGAGCAGTACTTC. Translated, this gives CASSLWTLSYEQYF.